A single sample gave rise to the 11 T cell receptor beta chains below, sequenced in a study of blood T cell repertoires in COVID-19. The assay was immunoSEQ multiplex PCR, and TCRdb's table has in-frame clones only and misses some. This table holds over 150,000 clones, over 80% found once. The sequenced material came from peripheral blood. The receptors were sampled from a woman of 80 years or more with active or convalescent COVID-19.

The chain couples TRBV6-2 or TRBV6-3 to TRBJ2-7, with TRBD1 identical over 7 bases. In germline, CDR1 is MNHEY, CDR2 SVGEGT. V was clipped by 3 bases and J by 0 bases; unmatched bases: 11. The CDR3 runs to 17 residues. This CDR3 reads CASSYSQGDTSSYEQYF. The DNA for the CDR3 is TGTGCCAGCAGTTATTCGCAGGGGGATACTAGCTCCTACGAGCAGTACTTC.

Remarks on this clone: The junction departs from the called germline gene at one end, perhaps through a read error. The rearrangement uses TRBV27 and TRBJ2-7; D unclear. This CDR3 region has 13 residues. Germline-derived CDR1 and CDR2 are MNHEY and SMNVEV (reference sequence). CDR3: CASSLRWNGVLDF. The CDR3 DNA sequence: TGTGCCAGCAGTTTAAGATGGAATGGAGTCCTGGACTTC.

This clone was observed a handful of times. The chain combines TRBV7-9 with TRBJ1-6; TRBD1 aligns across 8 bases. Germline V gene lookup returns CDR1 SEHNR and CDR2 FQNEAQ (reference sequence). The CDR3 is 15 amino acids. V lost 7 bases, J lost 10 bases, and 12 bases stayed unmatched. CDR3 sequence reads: CASTVTGGAGSPLHF. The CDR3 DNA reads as TGTGCCAGCACCGTCACAGGGGGAGCCGGATCACCCCTCCACTTT. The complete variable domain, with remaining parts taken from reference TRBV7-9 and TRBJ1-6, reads DTGVSQNPRHKITKRGQNVTFRCDPISEHNRLYWYRQTLGQGPEFLTYFQNEAQLEKSRLLSDRFSAERPKGSFSTLEIQRTEQGDSAMYLCASTVTGGAGSPLHFGNGTRLTVT.

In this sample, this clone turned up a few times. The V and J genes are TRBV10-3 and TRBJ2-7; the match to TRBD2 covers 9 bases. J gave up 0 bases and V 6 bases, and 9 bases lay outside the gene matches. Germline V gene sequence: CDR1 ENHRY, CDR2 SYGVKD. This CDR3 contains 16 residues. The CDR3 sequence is CAISNERGESSYEQYF. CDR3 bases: TGTGCCATCAGCAATGAGCGGGGGGAAAGCTCCTACGAGCAGTACTTC.

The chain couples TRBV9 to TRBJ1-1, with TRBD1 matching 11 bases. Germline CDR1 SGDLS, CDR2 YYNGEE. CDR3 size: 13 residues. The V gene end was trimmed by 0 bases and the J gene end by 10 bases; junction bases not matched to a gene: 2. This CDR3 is CASSVDGTGGAFF. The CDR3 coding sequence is TGTGCCAGCAGCGTAGATGGGACAGGGGGAGCTTTCTTT.

As DNA, the CDR3 is TGTGCCAGCAGACAGTCCACTGAAGCTTTCTTT. This codes for CASRQSTEAFF. This sequence joins TRBV6-5 and TRBJ1-1; no reliable D call. V lost 6 bases and J 4 bases, leaving 6 bases between the germline ends. CDR1 MNHEY and CDR2 SVGAGI come from the germline V gene. The CDR3 contains 11 residues.

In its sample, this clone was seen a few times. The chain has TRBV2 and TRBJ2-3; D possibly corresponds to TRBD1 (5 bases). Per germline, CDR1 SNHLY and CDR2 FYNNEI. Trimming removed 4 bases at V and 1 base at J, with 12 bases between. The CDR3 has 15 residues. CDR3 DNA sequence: TGTGCCAGCAGTGCAGGGCTCTTCGGCACAGATACGCAGTATTTT. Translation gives CASSAGLFGTDTQYF.

The CDR3 sequence is CAITGEARQPQHF. CDR3 nucleotides: TGTGCCATCACGGGGGAGGCCAGGCAGCCCCAGCATTTT. V gene TRBV6-5 combines with J gene TRBJ1-5, with D perhaps matching TRBD1 (5 bases). The CDR3 has 13 residues. Germline loops: CDR1 MNHEY, CDR2 SVGAGI. Trimming stripped 10 bases from V and 7 bases from J, with 17 bases between.

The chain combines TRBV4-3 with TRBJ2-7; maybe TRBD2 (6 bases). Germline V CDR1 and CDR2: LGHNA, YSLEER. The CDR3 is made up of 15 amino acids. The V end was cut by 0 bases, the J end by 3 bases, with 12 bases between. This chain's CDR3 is CASSQDWAGLYEQYF. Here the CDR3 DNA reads TGCGCCAGCAGCCAAGATTGGGCGGGACTCTACGAGCAGTACTTC.

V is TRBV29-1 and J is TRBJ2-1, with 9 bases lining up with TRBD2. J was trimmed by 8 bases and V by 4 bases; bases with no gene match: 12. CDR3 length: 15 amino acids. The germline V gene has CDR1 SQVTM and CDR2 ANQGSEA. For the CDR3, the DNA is TGCAGCGTTGTAAGACTTGGCGGGGGGGCACATGAGCAGTTCTTC. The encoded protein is CSVVRLGGGAHEQFF.

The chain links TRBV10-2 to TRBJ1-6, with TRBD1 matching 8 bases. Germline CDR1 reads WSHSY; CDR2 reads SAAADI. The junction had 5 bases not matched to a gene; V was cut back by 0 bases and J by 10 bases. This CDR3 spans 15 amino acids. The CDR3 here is CASSESSGGNSPLHF. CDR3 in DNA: TGCGCCAGCAGTGAGTCCTCAGGGGGCAACTCACCCCTCCACTTT.